Listed below are T cell receptor beta chains from one sample, sequenced in a study of blood T cell repertoires in COVID-19. Some clones are missing from TCRdb's copy, which holds only in-frame ones; the method was immunoSEQ multiplex PCR. Of 250,000 to 300,000 clones in the sample, 65% to 90% were seen once. The specimen was PBMCs or T cells enriched from blood (not recorded which). The receptors here all came from a man aged 18 to 35 who had recovered from COVID-19. Both conserved end residues are part of each CDR3. The D gene is left open where the match is weak. Part of the rows lack a size; the others show once, few, many or a class for expanded clones.

v_call,j_call,clone_size,d_call,cdr3_nt,cdr3_aa
TRBV4-1,TRBJ1-2,NA,TRBD1,TGCGCCAGCAGCCTCTCGGGACAGGTCTATGGCTACACCTTC,CASSLSGQVYGYTF
TRBV6-5,TRBJ1-1,NA,TRBD1,TGTGCCAGCACCCGGACAGGGTCGAACATGGAAGCTTTCTTT,CASTRTGSNMEAFF
TRBV28,TRBJ1-2,NA,NA,TGTGCCAGCAGTTTTCAGACAGCCCGCAGGGCTGGCTACACCTTC,CASSFQTARRAGYTF
TRBV24-1,TRBJ1-5,NA,NA,TGTGCCACCAGTGATCACAATAACAGGGTTTTTTGGCATCAGCCCCAGCATTTT,CATSDHNNRVFWHQPQHF
TRBV18,TRBJ1-2,once,NA,TGTGCCAGCTCCCCGGGTCCCGGAGGGGACTATGGCTACACCTTC,CASSPGPGGDYGYTF
TRBV5-1,TRBJ2-6,NA,TRBD2,TGCGCCAGCAGCTTGGGGGTGACAGGACTAGCGGGCTCTGGGGCCAACGTCCTGACTTTC,CASSLGVTGLAGSGANVLTF
TRBV18,TRBJ2-1,NA,TRBD1,TGTGCCAGCTCACCTCCGATTACAGGGGAATATGAGCAGTTCTTC,CASSPPITGEYEQFF
TRBV6-1,TRBJ2-7,many,NA,TGTGCCAGCAGTGAAGGACCGGCGGAGTACTACGAGCAGTACTTC,CASSEGPAEYYEQYF
TRBV27,TRBJ2-1,NA,NA,TGTGCCAGCAGCGAAAATACAGGGTACGATGAGCAGTTCTTC,CASSENTGYDEQFF
TRBV3-1/TRBV3-2,TRBJ1-6,once,NA,TGTGCCACCCAGCGTGACGGCAATTCACCCCTCCACTTT,CATQRDGNSPLHF
TRBV6-4,TRBJ1-5,NA,TRBD1,TGTGCCAGCAGCTACCGGGACAGAGATAATCAGCCCCAGCATTTT,CASSYRDRDNQPQHF
TRBV6-5,TRBJ2-7,NA,TRBD2,TGTGCCAGCAGACTCGCTCGAAGCGGGACGGATCAGCAGTACTTC,CASRLARSGTDQQYF
TRBV7-2,TRBJ2-5,NA,TRBD2,TGTGCCAGCGCGTTCAGCGGGGGGATTCTCCAAGAGACCCAGTACTTC,CASAFSGGILQETQYF
TRBV24-1,TRBJ2-3,NA,NA,TGTGCCACCAGTGCCCCAACTAGAGATACGCAGTATTTT,CATSAPTRDTQYF
TRBV5-4,TRBJ2-4,NA,TRBD1,TGTGCCAGCAGCCTGAGGACAGGGGGCCGATTACTTACCAAAAACATTCAGTACTTC,CASSLRTGGRLLTKNIQYF
TRBV3-1/TRBV3-2,TRBJ2-1,NA,TRBD2,TGTGCCAGCAGCCAAGGACTAGCGGGAGCCTACAATGAGCAGTTCTTC,CASSQGLAGAYNEQFF
TRBV4-1,TRBJ2-1,once,NA,TGCGCCAGCAGCCACCGGGGCTCCTACAATGAGCAGTTCTTC,CASSHRGSYNEQFF
TRBV28,TRBJ1-1,NA,TRBD1,TGTGCCATAAACAGGGGAGGCACTGAAGCTTTCTTT,CAINRGGTEAFF